Sequencing of this T cell receptor beta chain was carried out in a study of blood T cell repertoires in COVID-19 (dated by TCRdb to 2018 to 2020). Background on the whole study: Samples covering the acute and convalescent phases of COVID-19 were provided by collaborators in the United States, Italy and Spain. The prospective study material was composed of cDNA or gDNA derived from T cells, B-cell-depleted T cells, or PBMCs. Deeply sampled blood TCRbeta repertoires from subjects exposed to, actively infected with, or recovered from COVID-19 were included in the dataset. The repertoires were released in a freely available public database intended as a resource for research on the immune response to SARS-CoV-2. The samples were drawn from the first 160 participants of the ongoing ImmuneRACE study and from some 1,300 subjects provided by 6 global collaborators. A de-identified subject ID, COVID-19 status, age in years and sex were almost always included in the sample metadata. Where available, HLA class I and class II types were obtained from metadata supplied by the sample provider rather than from assay-based typing.

On the study overall, not on this receptor specifically: The quantity of clinical and demographic metadata differed by source and by participant and was supplied without curation.

The immunoSEQ Assay, a bias-controlled multiplex PCR, was used to amplify TCRbeta CDR3 regions from genomic DNA. From the authors' description of their analysis: Within the assay, amplification of reference gene primers was used to estimate how many nucleated cells each sample contained. To quantify the absolute abundance of each unique TCRbeta CDR3 rearrangement, sequence reads were collapsed and filtered. For each sample, productive Simpson clonality was calculated by taking the square root of Simpson's diversity index across productive rearrangements. Here the immuneACCESS table is served through TCRdb, limited to in-frame sequences with V and J called. Missing clones are a known gap in these copies; in checked studies unresolved V genes cover under half, and the rest lacks a known reason. V and J calls and clone size are copied from that table; D and trimming were computed from the DNA. Counted in this sample were roughly 57,000 clones; approximately 90% of them appeared once. The ten largest clones take up approximately 6% of the sample.

As to this clone: Its antigen is currently not known. There are no base qualities to consult, and no much larger clone falls within one base.

Reading the germline V gene gives CDR1 MDHEN and CDR2 SYDVKM. Taken from cysteine to phenylalanine, the CDR3 has 16 residues. Only the CDR3 DNA is retained, 48 bases long and in frame from the first base. Relative to germline, V is missing 3 bases and J is missing 0 bases, with 5 bases of the junction outside any gene match. One collaborating source in Seattle enrolled patients during active infection and followed them longitudinally through the course of disease. Collaborating institutions collected whole blood in K2EDTA tubes following their own protocols. For TCRbeta analysis, collaborators shipped samples as frozen whole blood, isolated PBMCs, or DNA extracted from either of those sample types.

The chain uses TRBV28 and TRBJ2-4, and TRBD1 matches 7 of the central bases. The sequence was collected from a woman aged 55-70 years with COVID-19, enrolled during active disease. Material for sequencing was peripheral blood. CDR3 reads: CASSFLQGIAKNIQYF. In nucleotide form, the sequence is TGTGCCAGCAGTTTCCTACAGGGGATAGCCAAAAACATTCAGTACTTC.